Presented here are 22 T cell receptor beta chains from one specimen sequenced in a study of early T cells in non-severe SARS-CoV-2 infection. One entry per CDR3 protein, called by TCRdb with MiXCR from the 5' RACE reads. The sample consists of about 58,000 distinct CDR3 sequences, around 11% of them appearing once. Sample: whole blood. The source is an adult who was a healthcare worker with PCR-confirmed SARS-CoV-2 infection or an uninfected control (not recorded which).

The chain links TRBV3-1 to TRBJ2-1; D may correspond to TRBD1 or TRBD2 (5 bases each). This CDR3 has 13 residues. V lost 4 bases to trimming and J lost 7 bases, with 11 bases between them. The germline V gene has CDR1 LGHDT and CDR2 YNNKEL (reference sequence). CDR3 nucleotides: TGTGCCAGCAGCCTCCGGGGCCCTAATGAGCAGTTCTTC. Encoded protein: CASSLRGPNEQFF.

The chain links TRBV27 to TRBJ2-1; no firm D call. Trimming left V 6 bases short and J 8 bases short, with 17 bases between. The CDR3 contains 14 residues. The germline CDR1 and CDR2 sequences are MNHEY and SMNVEV (reference sequence). The CDR3 region has the DNA TGTGCCAGCAGCTCCTTGGCGGCCTTCGATGAGCAGTTCTTC. Translating gives CASSSLAAFDEQFF.

This chain joins TRBV4-1 and TRBJ2-7, with 8 bases identical to TRBD1. The CDR3 sequence is 15 residues long. Germline loops: CDR1 MGHRA, CDR2 YSYEKL. Trimming removed 3 bases from V and 5 bases from J; junction bases left unmatched: 9. The CDR3 here is CASSQLGDRNNEQYF. DNA of the CDR3: TGCGCCAGCAGCCAGCTAGGGGACAGGAACAACGAGCAGTACTTC.

This clonotype has just a few counts. In DNA form, the CDR3 reads TGTGCCAGCAGCAAAACAGGGGTGGAGACCCAGTACTTC. As protein: CASSKTGVETQYF. The chain carries TRBV7-2 and TRBJ2-5, with 7 bases fitting TRBD1. V shed 5 bases, J shed 5 bases, and the junction held 5 bases outside the gene matches. Per germline, CDR1 SGHTA and CDR2 FQGNSA. This CDR3 is 13 amino acids long.

This clonotype was detected only a few times. The chain is built from TRBV7-3 and TRBJ1-6, with 8 bases that match TRBD1. The CDR3 runs to 15 residues. The germline V gene has CDR1 SGHTA and CDR2 FQGTGA. V shed 4 bases and J 7 bases; nucleotides not matched to a gene: 6. The CDR3 DNA is TGTGCCAGCAGCTCGACCGGGACAGGAAATTCACCCCTCCACTTT. It specifies CASSSTGTGNSPLHF.

This clonotype was observed many times. The chain has TRBV28 and TRBJ1-2; a possible D gene is TRBD1 (5 bases). This CDR3 region has 15 residues. The V gene's germline CDR1 is MDHEN and CDR2 SYDVKM. Trimming cost V 4 bases and J 2 bases, with 14 bases left between them. The CDR3 sequence: CASSYGMGRNYGYTF. CDR3 in DNA: TGTGCCAGCAGTTACGGAATGGGACGGAACTATGGCTACACCTTC.

This clonotype was detected only a few times. At one end, the junction sequence differs from germline, possibly due to a read error. The chain combines TRBV20-1 with TRBJ2-5; 10 nucleotides agree with TRBD2. CDR3 length: 11 amino acids. Germline-derived CDR1 and CDR2 are DFQATT and SNEGSKA (reference sequence). The CDR3 is CSAREPSGSHF. The CDR3 DNA sequence: TGCAGTGCTAGAGAGCCTAGCGGGAGCCACTTC.

This rearrangement joins TRBV14 to TRBJ1-1; 7 nucleotides align to TRBD1. The CDR3 contains 15 residues. Germline V lookup: CDR1 SGHDN, CDR2 FVKESK. The junction had 4 bases not matched to a gene; V was cut back by 3 bases and J by 0 bases. The CDR3 protein is CASSHRQGLNTEAFF. CDR3 bases: TGTGCCAGCAGCCACCGACAGGGATTGAACACTGAAGCTTTCTTT.

The chain employs TRBV10-1 and TRBJ1-1; D unclear. The V end lost 8 bases, the J end lost 2 bases, and 12 bases lay between the germline ends. CDR1 is WNHNN, CDR2 SYGVQD, per germline (reference sequence). CDR3 length: 13 amino acids. The CDR3 region is CASGRTANTEAFF. The CDR3 coding sequence is TGCGCCAGCGGCCGGACGGCAAACACTGAAGCTTTCTTT.

This clonotype showed up many times. J is TRBJ2-1 and V is TRBV6-2 or TRBV6-3, with TRBD2 matching over 11 bases. Trimming cost V 0 bases and J 3 bases; bases outside gene matches: 4. Germline loops: CDR1 MNHEY, CDR2 SVGEGT. The CDR3 has 17 residues. CDR3 loop: CASSYSPTSGIYNEQFF. CDR3 bases: TGTGCCAGCAGTTACTCTCCGACTAGCGGGATCTACAATGAGCAGTTCTTC.

This clonotype showed up just a few times. The rearrangement links TRBV29-1 to TRBJ2-7; D unclear. Germline lookup yields CDR1 SQVTM and CDR2 ANQGSEA. CDR3 size: 12 residues. V shed 4 bases and J shed 0 bases, with 7 bases lying between them. The DNA of the CDR3 is TGCAGCGTTGGACGGTCCTCCTACGAGCAGTACTTC. Amino acid sequence: CSVGRSSYEQYF.

The chain joins TRBV28 to TRBJ2-1, with unresolved D. Between the trimmed V and J ends, which lost 6 bases and 10 bases, there was a span of 13 bases. The length of the CDR3 is 12 residues. In germline, CDR1 is MDHEN, CDR2 SYDVKM. The CDR3 DNA reads as TGTGCCAGCAGCTCCCCTCGCCGGGAGCAGTTCTTC. It specifies CASSSPRREQFF.

The V call is TRBV2, the J call TRBJ2-5; a weak D match, TRBD2 (6 bases). The CDR3 covers 13 residues. The ends were cut back, 11 bases at V and 1 base at J, with 14 bases in the middle. Looked up from germline, CDR1 is SNHLY and CDR2 is FYNNEI. CDR3 nucleotides: TGTGCCGGCGCGGGAACAGGCCAAGAGACCCAGTACTTC. Amino acid sequence: CAGAGTGQETQYF. The full variable domain, rest sourced from reference TRBV2 and TRBJ2-5, is EPEVTQTPSHQVTQMGQEVILRCVPISNHLYFYWYRQILGQKVEFLVSFYNNEISEKSEIFDDQFSVERPDGSNFTLKIRSTKLEDSAMYFCAGAGTGQETQYFGPGTRLLVL.

This clonotype was observed at least ten times. The chain couples TRBV7-3 to TRBJ2-5; D may be TRBD2 (6 bases). CDR3 size: 15 residues. Trimming shortened V by 5 bases and J by 5 bases, and 18 bases separated the two germline ends. Looked up from germline, CDR1 is SGHTA and CDR2 is FQGTGA. The CDR3 region is CASSPFGGASETQYF. The CDR3 nucleotides are TGTGCCAGCAGCCCTTTCGGGGGAGCCTCGGAGACCCAGTACTTC.

This clonotype was detected a few times. This chain joins TRBV7-2 and TRBJ2-2, with 7 bases fitting TRBD2. Trimming removed 1 base from V and 7 bases from J; junction bases left unmatched: 0. Germline V gene lookup returns CDR1 SGHTA and CDR2 FQGNSA. There are 13 residues in the CDR3. Written as DNA, the CDR3 is TGTGCCAGCAGCTTAGGCGGGAGCGGGGAGCTGTTTTTT. This sequence encodes CASSLGGSGELFF.

This clonotype was counted ten times or more. The chain carries TRBV7-9 and TRBJ1-4; a possible D gene is TRBD1 (6 bases). The V end lost 0 bases, the J end lost 5 bases, and 13 bases lay between the germline ends. Germline lookup yields CDR1 SEHNR and CDR2 FQNEAQ (reference sequence). The CDR3 extends over 16 amino acids. The CDR3 loop reads CASSLARTGTNEKLFF. The CDR3 nucleotides read TGTGCCAGCAGCTTAGCCCGCACAGGGACGAATGAAAAACTGTTTTTT.

This clonotype was recorded a few times. The chain recombines TRBV6-5 with TRBJ2-1; 11 bases fit TRBD2. Germline CDR1 and CDR2: MNHEY and SVGAGI. CDR3 length: 15 residues. Trimming removed 6 bases from V and 3 bases from J; junction bases left unmatched: 4. The CDR3 region is CASRPGLAGYNEQFF. CDR3 sequence (DNA): TGTGCCAGCAGACCAGGACTAGCGGGCTACAATGAGCAGTTCTTC.

The chain links TRBV12-3 or TRBV12-4 to TRBJ2-3, with unresolved D. V shed 8 bases and J shed 3 bases, with 12 bases lying between them. The CDR3 is made up of 13 amino acids. The CDR3 DNA reads TGTGCCAGCCGCCCCTTAATGACAGATACGCAGTATTTT. Its protein is CASRPLMTDTQYF.

The V and J genes are TRBV19 and TRBJ2-2, with D maybe TRBD2 (7 bases). The CDR3 runs 14 residues. V lost 7 bases and J lost 4, with 13 bases in between. Germline-derived CDR1 and CDR2 are LNHDA and SQIVND (reference sequence). The CDR3 region is CASMGGLSTGELFF. The CDR3 coding sequence is TGTGCCAGTATGGGGGGGCTCAGCACCGGGGAGCTGTTTTTT.

This clonotype was recorded at least ten times. This chain joins TRBV6-2 or TRBV6-3 and TRBJ1-1; D perhaps matches TRBD1 (6 bases). The CDR3 has 12 amino acids. V was cut by 2 bases and J by 10 bases, with 11 bases left in between. The germline CDR1 and CDR2 sequences are MNHEY and SVGEGT. CDR3 protein: CASSYGQIAAFF. The CDR3, as DNA: TGTGCCAGCAGTTACGGACAGATAGCAGCTTTCTTT.

This clonotype was seen repeatedly, ten times or more. The chain carries TRBV28 and TRBJ2-7, with a possible D match to TRBD2 (6 bases). The length of the CDR3 is 15 residues. In germline, CDR1 is MDHEN, CDR2 SYDVKM. Deletions cut 6 bases from V and 1 base from J, with 16 bases between. Written as DNA, the CDR3 is TGTGCCAGCAGCCTTCGGGGGAGTACGTCCTACGAGCAGTACTTC. This gives the protein CASSLRGSTSYEQYF.

This clonotype was observed at least ten times. The chain joins TRBV11-2 to TRBJ2-5; possibly TRBD2 for D (7 bases). CDR1 is SGHAT and CDR2 is FQNNGV in the germline V gene. This CDR3 is built from 16 residues. Trimming took 4 bases from V and 1 from J, leaving 16 bases between them. In nucleotides, the CDR3 is TGTGCCAGCAGCTCGAGCTGGGGAGGGGGCCAAGAGACCCAGTACTTC. It yields the protein CASSSSWGGGQETQYF.